Listed below are T cell receptor beta chains from one sample, sequenced in a study of blood T cell repertoires in COVID-19. Clones were sequenced by immunoSEQ multiplex PCR, and TCRdb holds only the in-frame ones, with some missing. The repertoire has about 240,000 clones, roughly 80% of them found once; the top ten carry about 9.5%. What was sequenced was peripheral blood. These receptors were obtained from a woman of 80 years or more with acute or convalescent COVID-19. Both conserved end residues are part of each CDR3. Each record gives: clone size, D gene, J gene, V gene, CDR3 DNA, CDR3 protein. The D gene is left open where the match is weak. Not every row has a clone size; where given, it reads once, few, many or a size class.

few	NA	TRBJ1-6	TRBV4-2	TGTGCCAGCAGCCAAGATGCAGGGTTCTCCAATAATTCACCCCTCCACTTT	CASSQDAGFSNNSPLHF
once	TRBD1	TRBJ2-1	TRBV11-2	TGTGCCAGCAGCCCGGGGGACAGGGAGCAGTTCTTC	CASSPGDREQFF
NA	NA	TRBJ1-5	TRBV19	TGTGCCAGTAGTACGGGCAATCAGCCCCAGCATTTT	CASSTGNQPQHF
once	NA	TRBJ1-5	TRBV6-1	TGTGCCAGCAGTGAAGCAACAGGGTTTAGTGGTCAGCCCCAGCATTTT	CASSEATGFSGQPQHF
NA	NA	TRBJ2-7	TRBV5-5	TGTGCCAGCAGCTTAGAGCCCCCGTTGGCCTACGAGCAGTACTTC	CASSLEPPLAYEQYF
NA	TRBD1	TRBJ1-1	TRBV2	TGTGCCAGCAAAACGGGACAGGGGGCGCTTACTGAAGCTTTCTTT	CASKTGQGALTEAFF
once	NA	TRBJ1-1	TRBV28	TGTGCCAGTAAGGCTCCGGGGTGGAGCACTGAAGCTTTCTTT	CASKAPGWSTEAFF
NA	TRBD1	TRBJ1-5	TRBV23-1	TGCGCCAGCAGTCCTACGGACAGGGGGCGACATCAGCCCCAGCATTTT	CASSPTDRGRHQPQHF
NA	NA	TRBJ2-1	TRBV3-1/TRBV3-2	TGTGCCAGCAGCCGACGCCTCCCCCAGGTGGATGAGCAGTTCTTC	CASSRRLPQVDEQFF
few	NA	TRBJ1-5	TRBV12-5	TGTGCTAGTGGTTTCTGGGGGGTGTATCAGCCCCAGCATTTT	CASGFWGVYQPQHF
NA	TRBD2	TRBJ2-1	TRBV24-1	TGTGCCACCAGTGATAGGACTAGCGGGGGATTCAGCTCCTACAATGAGCAGTTCTTC	CATSDRTSGGFSSYNEQFF
NA	NA	TRBJ1-6	TRBV19	TGTGCCAGTAGTATAGCGGGGAATTCACCCCTCCACTTT	CASSIAGNSPLHF
once	NA	TRBJ1-6	TRBV2	TGTGCCAGCAGTGAGATCGAGCCTAGAAATTCACCCCTCCACTTT	CASSEIEPRNSPLHF
NA	TRBD1	TRBJ1-1	TRBV6-5	TGTGCCAGCAAAAGGGGGCGCGACACTGAAGCTTTCTTT	CASKRGRDTEAFF
NA	TRBD1	TRBJ1-5	TRBV7-8	TGTGCCAGCAGCCTCGGGACAGGTAATCAGCCCCAGCATTTT	CASSLGTGNQPQHF
once	TRBD2	TRBJ2-1	TRBV5-4	TGTGCCAGCAGCTTGCGGGGGGGTCTCTATGAGCAGTTCTTC	CASSLRGGLYEQFF
NA	TRBD2	TRBJ2-7	TRBV28	TGTGCCAGCAGCTCCCCTCGGGGCGGGGGGGACTACGAGCAGTACTTC	CASSSPRGGGDYEQYF
NA	TRBD1	TRBJ1-2	TRBV15	TGTGCCACCAGCGAGATCGCCGGGACAGGGAGCTATGGCTACACCTTC	CATSEIAGTGSYGYTF
NA	NA	TRBJ1-5	TRBV27	TGTGCCAGCAGTTTGCGGGGGGGCAATCAGCCCCAGCATTTT	CASSLRGGNQPQHF
NA	NA	TRBJ2-7	TRBV2	TGTGCCAGCAGGTCACAGGGAGTAAGCTACGAGCAGTACTTC	CASRSQGVSYEQYF
NA	NA	TRBJ1-2	TRBV5-6	TGTGCCAGCAGCTTCAGGAACTCTAACTATGGCTACACCTTC	CASSFRNSNYGYTF
NA	TRBD2	TRBJ2-2	TRBV10-3	TGTGCCATCAGGGCTAGCGGGGCCTACACCGGGGAGCTGTTTTTT	CAIRASGAYTGELFF
NA	TRBD1	TRBJ2-5	TRBV27	TGTGCCAGCAGTTTCAACAGGGACAGGGTAGGGGAGACCCAGTACTTC	CASSFNRDRVGETQYF
NA	TRBD1	TRBJ2-7	TRBV5-6	TGTGCCAGCAGCTTTGGGACAGGGGGCAATTTCCACGAGCAGTACTTC	CASSFGTGGNFHEQYF
few	NA	TRBJ2-3	TRBV19	TGTGCCAGTAGTACGACAGGAAGCACAGATACGCAGTATTTT	CASSTTGSTDTQYF
few	TRBD2	TRBJ2-2	TRBV3-1/TRBV3-2	TGTGCCAGCAGCCCGCGAGCGGGACGGAGCACCGGGGAGCTGTTTTTT	CASSPRAGRSTGELFF
once	TRBD1	TRBJ2-3	TRBV6-5	TGTGCCAGCAGTTGGGACAGATTTGATACGCAGTATTTT	CASSWDRFDTQYF
NA	TRBD1	TRBJ2-7	TRBV7-6	TGTGCCAGCAGCGAGGGACAGGGGGCCTACGAGCAGTACTTC	CASSEGQGAYEQYF
NA	NA	TRBJ1-1	TRBV18	TGTGCCAGCTCACTAATTCAGGGAGGCAACACTGAAGCTTTCTTT	CASSLIQGGNTEAFF
few	NA	TRBJ1-4	TRBV18	TGTGCCAGCACAGCGACCCCCCAGGGAGGGGGTATAGAAAAACTGTTTTTT	CASTATPQGGGIEKLFF
NA	TRBD2	TRBJ2-7	TRBV5-1	TGCGCCAGCAGCTTGGGACTTAGCGGGGGGGTACCCCCGTACGAGCAGTACTTC	CASSLGLSGGVPPYEQYF
once	NA	TRBJ2-6	TRBV20-1	TGCAGTGCTAGTAGTTCAGGGACTGGGGCCAACGTCCTGACTTTC	CSASSSGTGANVLTF
NA	TRBD1	TRBJ1-6	TRBV19	TGTGCCAGTAGTACAGGGGGGCGTTCACCCCTCCACTTT	CASSTGGRSPLHF
NA	TRBD1	TRBJ2-7	TRBV7-2	TGTGCCAGCAGCTTAGGTCGGGACAGGGGGTGGCGTGGGTACGAGCAGTACTTC	CASSLGRDRGWRGYEQYF
NA	NA	TRBJ2-7	TRBV15	TGTGCCACCAGCAGAGATGGGCAGTCCTACGAGCAGTACTTC	CATSRDGQSYEQYF
NA	TRBD1	TRBJ1-5	TRBV9	TGTGCCAGCAGCGTAGCTACGGGAGGGACAGACGAGGGCCCCAAACATCAGCCCCAGCATTTT	CASSVATGGTDEGPKHQPQHF
NA	NA	TRBJ1-1	TRBV5-8	TGTGCCAGCAGCTTCAGGGGGAACACTGAAGCTTTCTTT	CASSFRGNTEAFF
NA	TRBD1	TRBJ2-5	TRBV5-4	TGTGCCAGCAGCTGGGACAGGGAAGAGACCCAGTACTTC	CASSWDREETQYF
NA	NA	TRBJ1-1	TRBV28	TGTGCCAGCAACCCCCTACGGGGGTTTCAAAACACTGAAGCTTTCTTT	CASNPLRGFQNTEAFF
NA	NA	TRBJ1-1	TRBV18	TGTGCCAGCTCACGGGGCGCAGGGCCTACCCGCGGCACTGAAGCTTTCTTT	CASSRGAGPTRGTEAFF
NA	NA	TRBJ1-2	TRBV28	TGTGCCAGCAGTTTGGCCGCCTATGGCTACACCTTC	CASSLAAYGYTF
NA	NA	TRBJ2-7	TRBV18	TGTGCCAGCTCACCAAGTGGGGGCTCCGGCCGCGAGCAGTACTTC	CASSPSGGSGREQYF
medium-sized	NA	TRBJ2-7	TRBV11-2	TGTGCCAGCAGCACATCCGGGGTCTACGAGCAGTACTTC	CASSTSGVYEQYF
NA	NA	TRBJ1-3	TRBV30	TGTGCCTGGAGCCTCCGACAGAACTCTGGAAACACCATATATTTT	CAWSLRQNSGNTIYF
NA	TRBD1	TRBJ2-1	TRBV4-1	TGCGCCAGCAGCCAAGTAACGGGGACAGGGTTTCAGAATGAGCAGTTCTTC	CASSQVTGTGFQNEQFF
NA	TRBD1	TRBJ2-5	TRBV5-1	TGCGCCAGCAGCTTGGACCTCCAGGCAGGGGGTGGGCAAGAGACCCAGTACTTC	CASSLDLQAGGGQETQYF
NA	TRBD1	TRBJ2-7	TRBV7-2	TGTGCCAGCAGCCTTGGGGAATTACAGGGGATCTCCTACGAGCAGTACTTC	CASSLGELQGISYEQYF
NA	NA	TRBJ2-7	TRBV3-1/TRBV3-2	TGTGCCAGCAGCCAATCTAGCTCCTACGAGCAGTACTTC	CASSQSSSYEQYF
NA	NA	TRBJ1-3	TRBV5-1	TGCGCCAGTCGTCAGGTCGGGGGCTCTGGAAACACCATATATTTT	CASRQVGGSGNTIYF
NA	NA	TRBJ1-6	TRBV3-1/TRBV3-2	TGTGCCAGCAGCCCGTGGACAGAGAATTCACCCCTCCACTTT	CASSPWTENSPLHF
NA	NA	TRBJ2-2	TRBV11-3	TGTGCCAGCAGCTTTGGGATGGGAGACACCGGGGAGCTGTTTTTT	CASSFGMGDTGELFF
NA	NA	TRBJ1-4	TRBV7-9	TGTGCCAGCAGCTCAAGAGCCGGGGGAGCTAATGAAAAACTGTTTTTT	CASSSRAGGANEKLFF